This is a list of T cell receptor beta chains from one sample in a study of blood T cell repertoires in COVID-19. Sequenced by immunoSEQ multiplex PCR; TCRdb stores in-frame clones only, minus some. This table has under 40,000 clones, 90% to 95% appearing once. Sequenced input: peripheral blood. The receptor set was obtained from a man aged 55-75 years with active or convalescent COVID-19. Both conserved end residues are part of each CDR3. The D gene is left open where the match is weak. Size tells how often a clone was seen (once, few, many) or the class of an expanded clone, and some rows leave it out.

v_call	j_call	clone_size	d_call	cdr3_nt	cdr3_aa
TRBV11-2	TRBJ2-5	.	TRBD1	TGTGCCAGCAGCATAGACAGGGGGCGCGTGGAGACCCAGTACTTC	CASSIDRGRVETQYF
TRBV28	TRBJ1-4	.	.	TGTGCCAGCCGGCTGGGGCCGGCGACTAATGAAAAACTGTTTTTT	CASRLGPATNEKLFF
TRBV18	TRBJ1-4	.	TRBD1	TGTGCCAGCTCACCGGGACAGGGCTATGAAAAACTGTTTTTT	CASSPGQGYEKLFF
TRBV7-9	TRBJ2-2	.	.	TGTGCCAGCAGCTTGCTGACAGGGAGGACCGGGGAGCTGTTTTTT	CASSLLTGRTGELFF
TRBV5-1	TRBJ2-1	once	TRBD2	TGCGCCAGCAGCTTGATGTCGTCTCTAGCGGGAATCAATGAGCAGTTCTTC	CASSLMSSLAGINEQFF
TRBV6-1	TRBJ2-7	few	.	TGTGCCAGCAGTGAATGGAATATAGCGGACTACGAGCAGTACTTC	CASSEWNIADYEQYF
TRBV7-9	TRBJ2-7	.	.	TGTGCCAGCAGCTCCACAGGATACGAGCAGTACTTC	CASSSTGYEQYF
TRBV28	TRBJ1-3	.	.	TGTGCCAGCAGTTTAAGGCGGAGTCCTGGAAACACCATATATTTT	CASSLRRSPGNTIYF
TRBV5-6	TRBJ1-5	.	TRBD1	TGTGCCAGCAGCTTGGGTCCGGACAGGGGCGTTCAGCCCCAGCATTTT	CASSLGPDRGVQPQHF
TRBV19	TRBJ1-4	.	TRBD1	TGTGCCAGTAGTTCCCGGACAGGGAGGACTAATGAAAAACTGTTTTTT	CASSSRTGRTNEKLFF
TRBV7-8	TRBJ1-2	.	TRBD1	TGTGCCAGCAGCTTAGCGGCAGGGGGCATCCATGGCTACACCTTC	CASSLAAGGIHGYTF
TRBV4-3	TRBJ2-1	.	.	TGCGCCAGCAGCCAAGATTGGAGGGGACGGTCCTACAATGAGCAGTTCTTC	CASSQDWRGRSYNEQFF
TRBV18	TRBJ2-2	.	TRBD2	TGTGCCAGCTCACTCATAGCGGGACCCACCGGGGAGCTGTTTTTT	CASSLIAGPTGELFF
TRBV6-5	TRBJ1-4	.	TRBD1	TGTGCCAGCAGTTACTCGGGGACAGGCACTAATGAAAAACTGTTTTTT	CASSYSGTGTNEKLFF
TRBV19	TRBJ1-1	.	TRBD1	TGTGCCAGTAGTAGAGAGGGGGCTATGAACACTGAAGCTTTCTTT	CASSREGAMNTEAFF
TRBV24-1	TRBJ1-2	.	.	TGTGCCACCAGTGATTTCCGGGGGGCTAACTATGGCTACACCTTC	CATSDFRGANYGYTF
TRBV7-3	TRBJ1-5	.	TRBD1	TGTGCCAGCAGCTCTAGGACAGGGCCCCAGCATTTT	CASSSRTGPQHF
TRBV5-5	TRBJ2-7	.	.	TGTGCCAGCAGGGTGGCCGGGACACCATTCTCCTACGAGCAGTACTTC	CASRVAGTPFSYEQYF
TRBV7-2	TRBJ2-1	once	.	TGTGCCAGCAGCTTAAATGCCGGATCGACAACAAATGAGCAGTTCTTC	CASSLNAGSTTNEQFF
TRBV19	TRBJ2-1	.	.	TGTGCCAGTAGACGACAGAGCTCCTACAATGAGCAGTTCTTC	CASRRQSSYNEQFF
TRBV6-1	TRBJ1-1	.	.	TGTGCCAGCAGTGACAGGAGGGGACTCACTGAAGCTTTCTTT	CASSDRRGLTEAFF
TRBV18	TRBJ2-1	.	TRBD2	TGTGCCAGCTCACCACCGGGGTCGGGGGGGAACAATGAGCAGTTCTTC	CASSPPGSGGNNEQFF
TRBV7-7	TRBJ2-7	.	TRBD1	TGTGCTAGCGTTAGGGGTAAGGACAGGGGGTACTACGAGCAGTACTTC	CASVRGKDRGYYEQYF
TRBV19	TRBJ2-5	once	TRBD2	TGTGCCAGTAGTATGAGACTAGCGGGGGGAAGCCAAGAGACCCAGTACTTC	CASSMRLAGGSQETQYF
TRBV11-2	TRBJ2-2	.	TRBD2	TGTGCCAGCAGCTTCGGGACTAGCCTCACCGGGGAGCTGTTTTTT	CASSFGTSLTGELFF
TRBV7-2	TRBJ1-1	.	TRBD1	TGTGCCAGCAGCTTAGAAAGGACAGGGTCTGAAGCTTTCTTT	CASSLERTGSEAFF
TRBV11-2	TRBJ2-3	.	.	TGTGCCAGCAGCTTAGATGGGACAACCACAGATACGCAGTATTTT	CASSLDGTTTDTQYF
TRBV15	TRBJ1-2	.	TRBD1	TGTGCCACCAGCAGACCCACAGGGGGCTATGGCTACACCTTC	CATSRPTGGYGYTF
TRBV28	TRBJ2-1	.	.	TGTGCCAGCAGTTTATCGTCAGGGAATAGTGAGCAGTTCTTC	CASSLSSGNSEQFF
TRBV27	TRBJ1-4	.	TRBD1	TGTGCCAGCAGTTCCGGGACAGGGGACGAAAAACTGTTTTTT	CASSSGTGDEKLFF
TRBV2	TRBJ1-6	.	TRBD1	TGTGCCAGCCAGGGGGCCCTAAATTCACCCCTCCACTTT	CASQGALNSPLHF
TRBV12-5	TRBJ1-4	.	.	TGTGCTAGTGGCCCTGGGGGAGGGGATCTTGAAAAACTGTTTTTT	CASGPGGGDLEKLFF
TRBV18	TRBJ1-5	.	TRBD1	TGTGCCAGCTCCCCGACAGGGGCGGTGCAGCCCCAGCATTTT	CASSPTGAVQPQHF
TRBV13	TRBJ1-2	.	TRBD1	TGTGCCAGCAGCTTAAGACAGGGGACTGGCTACACCTTC	CASSLRQGTGYTF
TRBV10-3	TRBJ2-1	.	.	TGTGCCATCAGTGGACAGCTCATCGGTTTAAATGAGCAGTTCTTC	CAISGQLIGLNEQFF
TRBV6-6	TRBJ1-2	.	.	TGTGCCAGCAGGGGGGGGTATGGCTACACCTTC	CASRGGYGYTF
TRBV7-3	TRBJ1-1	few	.	TGTGCCAGCAGCTTAATTAACACTGGTTGGAGTGGCACTGAAGCTTTCTTT	CASSLINTGWSGTEAFF
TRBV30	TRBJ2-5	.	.	TGTGCCTGGAGTGTCAGAATGGAGACCCAGTACTTC	CAWSVRMETQYF
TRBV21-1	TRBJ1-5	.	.	TGTGCCAGCAGCAAAGGGGGGCAAGATAGCAATCAGCCCCAGCATTTT	CASSKGGQDSNQPQHF
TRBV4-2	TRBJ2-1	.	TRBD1	TGTGCCAGCAGCCAACCGAACCGCCACGAGGACAGGGAAAACAATGAGCAGTTCTTC	CASSQPNRHEDRENNEQFF
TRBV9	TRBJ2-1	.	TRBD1	TGTGCCAGCAGCGTATCAGGACAGGGCTCCTACAATGAGCAGTTCTTC	CASSVSGQGSYNEQFF
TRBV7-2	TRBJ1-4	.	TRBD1	TGTGCCAGCAGCTTAGGGGACAGGATGACGGAAAAACTGTTTTTT	CASSLGDRMTEKLFF
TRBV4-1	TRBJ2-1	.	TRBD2	TGCGCCAGCAGCCAAGGGGCGGGGGAGTACAATGAGCAGTTCTTC	CASSQGAGEYNEQFF
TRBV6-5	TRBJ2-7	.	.	TGTGCCAGGGTCCTTGCCTTAGCACCTTACGAGCAGTACTTC	CARVLALAPYEQYF
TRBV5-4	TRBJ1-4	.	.	TGTGCCAGCAGCTTTAAGGGGACTAGGGAAAAACTGTTTTTT	CASSFKGTREKLFF
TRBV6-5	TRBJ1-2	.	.	TGTGCCAGCAGTTACTCGGACAGACCATTCTATGGCTACACCTTC	CASSYSDRPFYGYTF
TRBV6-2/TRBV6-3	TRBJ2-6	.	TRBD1	TGTGCCAGCAGTTCGACCTACAGGGGGGGGGCCAACGTCCTGACTTTC	CASSSTYRGGANVLTF
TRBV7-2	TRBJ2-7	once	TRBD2	TGTGCCAGCAGCAAGGGACTAGCAAGGAACGAGCAGTACTTC	CASSKGLARNEQYF